The TCR beta chain under discussion was sequenced for a study of T-cell memory formation after mild COVID-19. TCRdb re-called the 5' RACE reads with MiXCR, one entry per CDR3 protein. Here the sample spans about 620,000 distinct CDR3 sequences, roughly 17% being singletons. The CDR3 sequence is 14 residues long. V trimming: 3 bases; J trimming: 5 bases; junction bases outside the gene matches: 3. This clonotype was detected ten times or more. This receptor was identified in an adult woman who had mild COVID-19 (a few samples of this study predate the infection). Cell type and time point are not known. Material for sequencing was PBMCs or a T cell subset sorted from them (not recorded which). This chain uses TRBV12-3 or TRBV12-4 with TRBJ2-4, with TRBD2 matching 8 bases. CDR3 residues: CASSFSGGENIQYF. The DNA for the CDR3 is TGTGCCAGCAGTTTCAGCGGGGGAGAAAACATTCAGTACTTC.